These T cell receptor beta chains were read from a single sample in a study of shared clonotypes between healthy human individuals. The assay was immunoSEQ multiplex PCR, and TCRdb's table has in-frame clones only and misses some. Here the sample spans 1,500,000 or so clones, 98% being singletons. The source material was naive CD4+ T cells sorted from blood. The receptor source for this set is a man aged 25 to 40 in good health. CDR3s include the opening cysteine and the closing phenylalanine or tryptophan. D genes are given only for firm matches.

d_call,j_call,cdr3_length,v_call,cdr3_aa
TRBD1,TRBJ2-1,14,TRBV6-5,CASSYGQGVNEQFF
TRBD2,TRBJ2-3,17,TRBV4-2,CASSPTGTSGRVDTQYF
TRBD1,TRBJ2-6,16,TRBV5-8,CASSLGQGIGANVLTF
-,TRBJ2-7,14,TRBV5-1,CASSITGSHYEQYF
-,TRBJ1-1,14,TRBV10-3,CAISGEGPNTEAFF
-,TRBJ2-2,15,TRBV18,CASSPQMTNTGELFF
TRBD1,TRBJ1-4,16,TRBV2,CASSEARDSYNEKLFF
-,TRBJ1-2,15,TRBV9,CASSVDGDRAYGYTF
-,TRBJ2-1,14,TRBV18,CASSPPRGYNEQFF
-,TRBJ1-1,14,TRBV25-1,CASSVRSGNTEAFF
TRBD2,TRBJ2-1,17,TRBV28,CASSRGGLAASYNEQFF
TRBD2,TRBJ2-1,16,TRBV6-1,CASSGTSGVFINEQFF
-,TRBJ1-5,17,TRBV19,CASSISPGADSNQPQHF
-,TRBJ1-3,16,TRBV5-1,CASSLGARDSGNTIYF
TRBD1,TRBJ2-5,14,TRBV7-8,CASSLDRARETQYF
-,TRBJ2-7,13,TRBV5-6,CAGTQGPLDEQYF
-,TRBJ2-3,15,TRBV27,CASSLSGNGIDTQYF
-,TRBJ2-5,15,TRBV15,CATSRVTLYQETQYF
-,TRBJ2-5,15,TRBV4-2,CASSQGGDRQETQYF
TRBD1,TRBJ2-2,13,TRBV5-1,CATGQGNTGELFF
-,TRBJ1-1,16,TRBV5-1,CASSLLPGDPNTEAFF
-,TRBJ1-4,16,TRBV27,CASSLWGGSTNEKLFF
-,TRBJ1-5,19,TRBV7-9,CASSLVLGSGGKGNQPQHF
TRBD2,TRBJ2-7,14,TRBV7-9,CASSLVGRLGEQYF
-,TRBJ2-1,17,TRBV4-1,CASSPYLVREGDNEQFF
-,TRBJ2-1,15,TRBV5-1,CASSPEGAWGNEQFF
-,TRBJ2-2,13,TRBV5-3,CARNGSRTGELFF
-,TRBJ1-2,16,TRBV28,CASRTGRAGSNYGYTF
-,TRBJ2-7,12,TRBV5-1,CASSTGFHEQYF
-,TRBJ2-2,14,TRBV25-1,CASSFMWATGELFF
-,TRBJ2-7,17,TRBV5-6,CASSLVTGSLSSYEQYF
-,TRBJ2-3,14,TRBV6-1,CASRIIQNTDTQYF
-,TRBJ1-4,12,TRBV28,CASSLSDGKLFF
TRBD1,TRBJ2-7,15,TRBV19,CASRGSGQGVYEQYF
-,TRBJ1-2,13,TRBV27,CASSRFRNYGYTF
TRBD1,TRBJ2-5,17,TRBV5-4,CASSLVSDRTKEETQYF
TRBD1,TRBJ2-1,17,TRBV5-4,CASSPNPPGQGYNEQFF
-,TRBJ1-1,16,TRBV19,CASSIYVVGIGTEAFF
TRBD2,TRBJ2-7,13,TRBV5-1,CASSPREDYEQYF
-,TRBJ2-2,12,TRBV2,CASNRDTGELFF
-,TRBJ2-1,14,TRBV5-4,CASSLDSTYNEQFF
-,TRBJ2-7,13,TRBV5-1,CASSRRDSYEQYF